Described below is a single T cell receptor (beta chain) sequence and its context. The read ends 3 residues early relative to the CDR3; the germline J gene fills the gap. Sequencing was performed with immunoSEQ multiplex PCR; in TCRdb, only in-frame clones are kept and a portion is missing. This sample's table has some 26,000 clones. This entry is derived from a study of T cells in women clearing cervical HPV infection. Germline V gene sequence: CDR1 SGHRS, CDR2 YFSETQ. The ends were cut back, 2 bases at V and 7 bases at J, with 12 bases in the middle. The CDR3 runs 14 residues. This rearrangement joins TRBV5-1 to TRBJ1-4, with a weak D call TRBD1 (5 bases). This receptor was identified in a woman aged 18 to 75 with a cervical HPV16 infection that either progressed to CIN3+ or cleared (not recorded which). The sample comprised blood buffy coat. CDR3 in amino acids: CASSLAGRGEKLFF. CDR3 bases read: TGCGCCAGCAGCTTAGCGGGGCGGGGTGAAAAA.